This is a list of T cell receptor beta chains from one sample in a study of response to subunit inactivated influenza vaccine. TCRdb itself ran the RT-PCR reads through MiXCR, one entry per CDR3 protein. The table has 150,000 or so distinct CDR3 sequences, 11% seen once. The sample here was non-naive T cells sorted from PBMCs, taken more than 35 days after vaccination. The source of these receptors is a man aged 50-60 years who received an inactivated influenza vaccine. Each CDR3 is given with its conserved first and last residue. A D gene is named only where the DNA matches it firmly. Not every row has a clone size; where given, it reads once, few, many or a size class.

d_call j_call v_call clone_size cdr3_nt cdr3_aa
NA TRBJ2-7 TRBV7-2 many TGTGCCAGCAGCTTAGGTCTTACACGCTCCTACGAGCAGTACTTC CASSLGLTRSYEQYF
TRBD2 TRBJ2-1 TRBV6-2/TRBV6-3 many TGTGCCAGCGTCCTAGCGGGAGGGCTTAATGAGCAGTTCTTC CASVLAGGLNEQFF
TRBD2 TRBJ2-7 TRBV11-2 many TGTGCCAGCAGCGCTACGACTAGCGGGAGCTACGAGCAGTACTTC CASSATTSGSYEQYF
TRBD2 TRBJ2-3 TRBV20-1 few TGCAGTGCTGGGACTAGCGCAGATACGCAGTATTTT CSAGTSADTQYF
TRBD1 TRBJ2-3 TRBV20-1 few TGCAGTGCTAGTTCCCAATGGGGGACAGCCTCAGATACGCAGTATTTT CSASSQWGTASDTQYF
TRBD1 TRBJ1-2 TRBV28 NA TGTGCCAGCAGTTTTGGGGGACAGGGCGGCGGCTACACCTTC CASSFGGQGGGYTF
TRBD1 TRBJ2-3 TRBV4-2 NA TGTGCCAGCAGCCATGACAGGGGGCGAAGCACAGATACGCAGTATTTT CASSHDRGRSTDTQYF
TRBD1 TRBJ1-1 TRBV11-1 NA TGTGCCAGCAGCTTGACAGGGGGAGCGAACACTGAAGCTTTCTTT CASSLTGGANTEAFF
TRBD1 TRBJ2-3 TRBV6-1 once TGTGCCAGCAGTGACCGGGACAGGGTTACAGATACGCAGTATTTT CASSDRDRVTDTQYF
NA TRBJ2-7 TRBV25-1 many TGTGCCAGCAGGGAGGGTGGGTCCTACGAGCAGTACTTC CASREGGSYEQYF
NA TRBJ1-5 TRBV6-1 many TGTGCCAGCAGCCGAGGACAGCCGGCCCAGCCCCAGCATTTT CASSRGQPAQPQHF
NA TRBJ2-1 TRBV4-3 many TGCGCCAGCAGCCAGGGCAGGGTAGTCGTTGAGCAGTTCTTC CASSQGRVVVEQFF
TRBD1 TRBJ1-6 TRBV6-5 few TGTGCCAGCAGTTTAGGACAGGCTTTTAGCTCCTATAATTCACCCCTCCACTTT CASSLGQAFSSYNSPLHF
NA TRBJ2-5 TRBV20-1 NA TGCAGTGCCCGAAGCCGCAGGGAGACCCAGTACTTC CSARSRRETQYF
TRBD1 TRBJ1-1 TRBV5-1 many TGCGCCAGCAGCTTGTTTCAGGGGGCGTTGAACACTGAAGCTTTCTTT CASSLFQGALNTEAFF
NA TRBJ2-3 TRBV18 NA TGTGCCAGCTCACCAAGCAGGGGAACAACCACAGATACGCAGTATTTT CASSPSRGTTTDTQYF
TRBD2 TRBJ2-3 TRBV15 many TGTGCCACCAGCAGAGTTTCGGGGGGTACAGATACGCAGTATTTT CATSRVSGGTDTQYF
NA TRBJ2-5 TRBV20-1 many TGCAGTGCCCGTAGCGGTGCGCAAGAGACCCAGTACTTC CSARSGAQETQYF
TRBD1 TRBJ1-1 TRBV6-5 NA TGTGCCAGCAGTTACTCGATGATGTTCGGGACAGTGAACACTGAAGCTTTCTTT CASSYSMMFGTVNTEAFF
NA TRBJ2-1 TRBV5-1 many TGCGCCAGCAGCTTGTTTATGAATGAGCAGTTCTTC CASSLFMNEQFF
TRBD1 TRBJ2-2 TRBV20-1 many TGCAGTGCTAGAGCGACAGGGGTGGTTTGGGGCGGGGAGCTGTTTTTT CSARATGVVWGGELFF
NA TRBJ2-2 TRBV3-1 few TGTGCCAGCAGCCAAATACGCCAGGCGAACACCGGGGAGCTGTTTTTT CASSQIRQANTGELFF
NA TRBJ2-3 TRBV20-1 few TGCAGTGCTAGTCGTCCAGGGTTCACAGATACGCAGTATTTT CSASRPGFTDTQYF
NA TRBJ2-1 TRBV20-1 few TGCAGTGCCCCGGAGGAAGGGGGCTCCTACAATGAGCAGTTCTTC CSAPEEGGSYNEQFF
TRBD1 TRBJ1-6 TRBV3-1 few TGTGCCAGCAGCCAAGGGACAGGGCACAATTCACCCCTCCACTTT CASSQGTGHNSPLHF
NA TRBJ2-5 TRBV9 NA TGTGCCAGCAGCGATCGACAGGTTGGAGAGACCCAGTACTTC CASSDRQVGETQYF
NA TRBJ1-3 TRBV11-2 NA TGTGCCAGCAGCTTAGAGCGCAGGGGCTCTGGAAACACCATATATTTT CASSLERRGSGNTIYF
NA TRBJ2-3 TRBV2 many TGTGCCAGCAGAGGGGACTTGGATACGCAGTATTTT CASRGDLDTQYF
TRBD2 TRBJ2-7 TRBV28 many TGTGCCAGCAGTCAACTAGCGGGAGCATACGAGCAGTACTTC CASSQLAGAYEQYF
TRBD1 TRBJ2-1 TRBV4-1 NA TGCGCCAGCAGCTTAACAGGGGCCCACAATGAGCAGTTCTTC CASSLTGAHNEQFF
TRBD2 TRBJ2-7 TRBV28 NA TGTGCCAGCAGTAATGGACTAGCGGGCGAGCAGTACTTC CASSNGLAGEQYF
NA TRBJ1-6 TRBV7-9 few TGTGCCAGCAGCTCGCACGACCCCCCAAATTCACCCCTCCACTTT CASSSHDPPNSPLHF
TRBD2 TRBJ2-2 TRBV6-2/TRBV6-3 many TGTGCCAGCCGGCCGGGACTAGTCCGGCCCGGGGAGCTGTTTTTT CASRPGLVRPGELFF
TRBD2 TRBJ2-7 TRBV10-2 few TGCGCCAGCAGTCAGACTAGCGGGAGCTACGAGCAGTACTTC CASSQTSGSYEQYF
TRBD1 TRBJ2-7 TRBV4-2 NA TGTGCCAGCAGCCTCGGGACAGGGGGCGACGAGCAGTACTTC CASSLGTGGDEQYF
NA TRBJ2-1 TRBV20-1 many TGCAGTCTCACCCGGGGGGCTAGAAGCAATGAGCAGTTCTTC CSLTRGARSNEQFF
NA TRBJ2-7 TRBV7-2 NA TGTGCCAGCAGCTTGGACGGTTTTACCTACGAGCAGTACTTC CASSLDGFTYEQYF
TRBD1 TRBJ2-7 TRBV5-1 NA TGCGCCAGCAGCTTGGGCTCACAGGGGGCCTACGAGCAGTACTTC CASSLGSQGAYEQYF
NA TRBJ1-1 TRBV5-6 few TGTGCCAGCAGCACAGGGTTCTTGAGAACTGAAGCTTTCTTT CASSTGFLRTEAFF
TRBD1 TRBJ1-2 TRBV6-5 many TGTGCCAGCAGTTACTCGAGGGGGCCCCTCAATGGCTACACCTTC CASSYSRGPLNGYTF
NA TRBJ2-5 TRBV7-2 NA TGTGCCAGCAGCTCGCTCGCAGGGAGCCAAGAGACCCAGTACTTC CASSSLAGSQETQYF
TRBD2 TRBJ2-3 TRBV15 NA TGTGCCACCAGCAGAGCTGGACTAGCGGGCACAGATACGCAGTATTTT CATSRAGLAGTDTQYF
NA TRBJ2-7 TRBV7-8 NA TGTGCCAGCAGCTACGAGCAGTACTTC CASSYEQYF
NA TRBJ2-5 TRBV20-1 NA TGCAGTGCTAGGACAGTGCTTTTAGAGACCCAGTACTTC CSARTVLLETQYF
NA TRBJ2-5 TRBV15 NA TGTGCCACCAGCAGAGATGGCCAGCGCCAAGAGACCCAGTACTTC CATSRDGQRQETQYF
TRBD2 TRBJ2-7 TRBV20-1 NA TGCAGTGCTAGAGGGCGACTAGCGGGGCGAGTTCAGCGCTACGAGCAGTACTTC CSARGRLAGRVQRYEQYF
TRBD2 TRBJ2-7 TRBV9 many TGTGCCAGCAGCCTTCAGGCGGGAGGGGCCCCCTACGAGCAGTACTTC CASSLQAGGAPYEQYF
TRBD1 TRBJ2-5 TRBV28 NA TGTGCCAGCAGTTTCCCCAAGCCAAAGACAGGGGGCGCCTTTCAGACCCAGTACTTC CASSFPKPKTGGAFQTQYF